Given below is one TCR beta chain in context. This entry is derived from a study of blood T cell repertoires in COVID-19. Source study methods: Amplified reference gene primers provided the basis for estimating nucleated cell counts. Clones were sequenced by immunoSEQ multiplex PCR, and TCRdb holds only the in-frame ones, with some missing. The DNA gave D and trimming, while V, J and clone size come from that table. The profile shows roughly 150,000 clones, around 82% of them singletons. Trimming at V came to 6 bases and at J to 5 bases, leaving 8 bases not matched to a gene. The CDR3 is 15 residues long. The germline V gene has CDR1 MNHEY and CDR2 SVGAGI.

V and J are TRBV6-5 and TRBJ2-2; TRBD1 matches 8 bases. Sequencing used peripheral blood. This TCR derives from a woman at least 80 years old with active or convalescent COVID-19. The CDR3 region is CASSPQGVNTGELFF. The CDR3 bases are TGTGCCAGCAGCCCACAGGGGGTCAATACCGGGGAGCTGTTTTTT.